The present TCR beta chain was sequenced within a study of blood T cells in healthy people across ages. For the second PCR, which ran for roughly 6 to 12 cycles, a sample-barcoded 5' primer and a J-beta primer mix were used. The template-switch adaptor was a 5' adaptor with 12 random nucleotides. It tagged each cDNA molecule. TCRdb re-called the 5' RACE reads with MiXCR, one entry per CDR3 protein. The data show about 1.6 million distinct CDR3 sequences, roughly 32% seen once. Healthy Russian Caucasian donors spanned ages roughly 6 to 100 years. The CDR3 loop spans 15 amino acids. In germline, CDR1 is LGHDT, CDR2 YNNKEL (reference sequence). V dropped 1 base and J dropped 0 bases, with 10 bases sitting between them. This clonotype was seen more than once but under ten times.

This sequence was found in a woman in her 30s in good health. Source material: blood. The rearrangement links TRBV3-1 to TRBJ2-7; D uncertain. CDR3 nucleotide sequence: TGTGCCAGCAGCCAAGTCCACAGTTCCTCCTACGAGCAGTACTTC. This sequence encodes CASSQVHSSSYEQYF.